This T cell receptor beta chain was recovered during a study of blood T cell repertoires in COVID-19. Study-level background: Sites in the United States, Italy and Spain provided acute and convalescent COVID-19 samples. From T cells, B-cell-depleted T cells, or PBMCs came the material, which was cDNA or gDNA.

Enrolment of Seattle patients took place during active infection, and they were followed longitudinally. Assay used: immunoSEQ multiplex PCR; TCRdb lists only in-frame clones, some missing. This sample has some 260,000 clones, with roughly 88% found just once. Germline V CDR1 and CDR2: LNHDA, SQIVND (reference sequence). Trimming cost V 5 bases and J 2 bases, with 13 bases left between them. This CDR3 has 14 amino acids. Sequenced: peripheral blood. The chain has TRBV19 and TRBJ2-7; TRBD2 might be the D (6 bases). The TCR was taken from a woman aged 70-85 years with COVID-19, enrolled during active disease. The CDR3 DNA is TGTGCCAGTAGTCCACCGGGAGTAGCCTACGAGCAGTACTTC. It yields the protein CASSPPGVAYEQYF.